These 14 T cell receptor beta chains share one sample of origin, sequenced in a study of liver allograft versus peripheral blood T cells (dated by TCRdb to 2018 to 2020). Regarding the study in general: T cell receptor repertoires present within transplanted livers were compared with repertoires in the peripheral blood of liver transplant recipients.

TCRdb names Illumina MiSeq as the instrument used. The public reads were reprocessed in TCRdb via fastp at Q25 and MiXCR, keeping in-frame beta chains. Rows matching on CDR3 protein sequence are summarized as one entry with the most common DNA and genes. Here the sample has several thousand distinct CDR3 sequences; approximately 15% occur a single time. Jointly, the top ten make up around 7.1% of the sample. The source is a human patient who had a liver transplant. Following a transplant, some T cells may be graft donor cells, not patient cells.

This clonotype is termed medium-sized. The chain uses TRBV18 and TRBJ1-1, with TRBD1 as a possible D gene (5 bases). V lost 5 bases to trimming and J lost 4 bases, with 14 bases between them. This CDR3 is 14 amino acids long. The germline V gene encodes CDR1 KGHSH and CDR2 LQKENI. In DNA form, the CDR3 reads TGTGCCAGCTCAGTGCAGGGTTTGGGCACTGAAGCTTTCTTT. Translating gives CASSVQGLGTEAFF.

In this sample, this clonotype is medium-sized. The V call is TRBV19, the J call TRBJ1-1; tentative D call: TRBD1 (5 bases). Germline CDR1 LNHDA, CDR2 SQIVND (reference sequence). The CDR3 is made up of 14 amino acids. Trimming stripped 4 bases from V and 5 bases from J, with 14 bases between. The CDR3 is CASSTPTDSTEAFF. In DNA, the CDR3 is TGTGCCAGTAGTACCCCTACCGACAGTACTGAAGCTTTCTTT.

This clonotype was counted at least ten times. CDR3 in DNA: TGCAGTGCTAGATCCCCTTATGAAAACACCATATATTTT. It specifies CSARSPYENTIYF. The genes are TRBV20-1 and TRBJ1-3, with D unresolved. The CDR3 has 13 amino acids. V lost 2 bases to trimming and J lost 6 bases, with 11 bases between them. Germline V gives CDR1 DFQATT, CDR2 SNEGSKA (reference sequence).

The chain uses TRBV7-9 and TRBJ1-5; D might be TRBD1 (5 bases). CDR1 SEHNR and CDR2 FQNEAQ come from the germline V gene (reference sequence). The CDR3 consists of 13 residues. V was clipped by 1 base and J by 6 bases, with 7 bases between them. The CDR3 sequence is CASSLDRSQPQHF. CDR3 coding DNA: TGTGCCAGCAGCTTAGACAGGAGTCAGCCCCAGCATTTT.

Within the sample, this clonotype is medium-sized. This chain connects TRBV7-9 to TRBJ1-1; D call uncertain. CDR1 is SEHNR and CDR2 is FQNEAQ in the germline V gene (reference sequence). The CDR3 has 14 amino acids. With 4 bases removed from V and 1 base from J, the gap between germline ends came to 10 bases. The CDR3 region has the DNA TGTGCCAGCAGCTCCAGGTATTCGAACACTGAAGCTTTCTTT. Translating gives CASSSRYSNTEAFF. Complete variable domain (other parts from reference TRBV7-9 and TRBJ1-1): DTGVSQNPRHKITKRGQNVTFRCDPISEHNRLYWYRQTLGQGPEFLTYFQNEAQLEKSRLLSDRFSAERPKGSFSTLEIQRTEQGDSAMYLCASSSRYSNTEAFFGQGTRLTVV.

By its share, this clonotype is medium-sized. The J gene is TRBJ2-7, the V gene TRBV18; D may be TRBD1 (6 bases). CDR1 and CDR2 (germline): KGHSH, LQKENI. Trimming cost V 4 bases and J 1 base, with 11 bases left between them. There are 14 residues in the CDR3. The CDR3 protein is CASSLRQASYEQYF. The CDR3 region has the DNA TGTGCCAGCTCACTAAGACAGGCTTCCTACGAGCAGTACTTC.

This clonotype is labeled as medium-sized. The chain combines TRBV7-2 with TRBJ1-1; the D is unclear. Trimming removed 1 base at V and 11 bases at J, with 14 bases between. Looked up from germline, CDR1 is SGHTA and CDR2 is FQGNSA. This CDR3 has 13 amino acids. The CDR3 sequence is CASSLGGPTEAFF. The CDR3 DNA reads TGTGCCAGCAGCTTAGGCGGACCGACGGAGGCTTTCTTT.

This chain connects TRBV7-9 to TRBJ2-3, with TRBD2 matching 8 bases. Germline lookup yields CDR1 SEHNR and CDR2 FQNEAQ (reference sequence). CDR3 length equals 16 residues. V gave up 1 base and J gave up 2 bases; unmatched junction bases: 5. CDR3 in DNA: TGTGCCAGCAGCTTAGGGGCGGGGGGCCTCACAGATACGCAGTATTTT. Its protein is CASSLGAGGLTDTQYF. The complete variable domain, with remaining parts taken from reference TRBV7-9 and TRBJ2-3, reads DTGVSQNPRHKITKRGQNVTFRCDPISEHNRLYWYRQTLGQGPEFLTYFQNEAQLEKSRLLSDRFSAERPKGSFSTLEIQRTEQGDSAMYLCASSLGAGGLTDTQYFGPGTRLTVL.

This clonotype is medium-sized (0.01 to 0.1%) within its sample. The chain combines TRBV7-9 with TRBJ1-2; D not certain. Germline V gives CDR1 SEHNR, CDR2 FQNEAQ (reference sequence). The CDR3 runs to 12 residues. Trimming stripped 6 bases from V and 0 bases from J, with 5 bases between. The CDR3 reads CASRDPNYGYTF. The CDR3, as DNA: TGTGCCAGCAGGGACCCTAACTATGGCTACACCTTC.

This chain links TRBV12-3 or TRBV12-4 with TRBJ1-1, with D tentatively TRBD1 (6 bases). The CDR3 runs to 12 residues. The V end lost 4 bases, the J end lost 5 bases, and 8 bases lay between the germline ends. The CDR3 DNA reads as TGTGCCAGCAGTTACAGGGTAACTGAAGCTTTCTTT. This encodes CASSYRVTEAFF.

This clonotype has just a few counts. The chain uses TRBV28 and TRBJ1-2; D might be TRBD1 (5 bases). The germline V gene encodes CDR1 MDHEN and CDR2 SYDVKM. The CDR3 runs to 14 residues. V was shortened by 2 bases and J by 4 bases, with 11 bases between the two germline ends. CDR3 DNA: TGTGCCAGCAGTTTAGGGGCAATCTCCTATGGCTACACCTTC. This sequence encodes CASSLGAISYGYTF.

A few counts support this clonotype. This chain joins TRBV5-4 and TRBJ2-4, with unresolved D. This CDR3 spans 14 amino acids. V dropped 1 base and J dropped 0 bases, with 5 bases sitting between them. The germline gives CDR1 SGHNT, CDR2 YYREEE (reference sequence). Here the CDR3 reads CASSLWLAKNIQYF. For the CDR3, the DNA is TGTGCCAGCAGCTTGTGGCTAGCCAAAAACATTCAGTACTTC.

The table lists this clonotype with many counts. The chain employs TRBV24-1 and TRBJ2-3; D is uncertain. The CDR3 has 15 amino acids. CDR1 and CDR2 (germline): KGHDR, SFDVKD. V was clipped by 3 bases and J by 1 base, with 10 bases between them. The CDR3 region is CATSDRSLGTDTQYF. In DNA form, the CDR3 reads TGTGCCACCAGTGATAGGAGTTTGGGCACAGATACGCAGTATTTT.

This clonotype counts as medium-sized. The J gene is TRBJ1-2, the V gene TRBV12-3 or TRBV12-4; D not resolved. The CDR3 consists of 14 residues. Trimming removed 1 base at V and 5 bases at J, with 11 bases between. The CDR3 DNA follows: TGTGCCAGCAGTTTAGGGCTGTCCAGATATGGCTACACCTTC. Translated, it gives CASSLGLSRYGYTF.